These 24 T cell receptor beta chains were sequenced from one sample in a study of T-cell reconstitution after alpha-beta-depleted transplantation in children. Unique molecular identifiers were used to barcode this TCRbeta library. TCRdb recomputed calls from the PCR reads with MiXCR, one row per CDR3 protein. This repertoire shows 200,000 to 300,000 distinct CDR3 sequences, 12% found once; its top ten account for over 2.5%. The input for sequencing was PBMCs from the stem cell graft donor, taken from the stem cell graft. Receptors were obtained from a human donor who donated a stem cell graft to a child with acute lymphoblastic leukemia.

This clonotype occurred many times. The rearrangement uses TRBV28 and TRBJ2-3, with 12 bases matching TRBD2. Germline CDR1 and CDR2: MDHEN and SYDVKM. This CDR3 is 16 amino acids long. V trimming: 6 bases; J trimming: 5 bases; junction bases outside the gene matches: 9. CDR3 DNA sequence: TGTGCCAGCAGCCGCCGACTAGCGGGAGTCATAGATACGCAGTATTTT. Its translation is CASSRRLAGVIDTQYF.

This clonotype was detected a few times. The V call is TRBV7-2, the J call TRBJ2-7; perhaps TRBD1 as D (7 bases). CDR3 length: 16 residues. Germline V gives CDR1 SGHTA, CDR2 FQGNSA. V was clipped by 2 bases and J by 5 bases, with 19 bases between them. The CDR3 nucleotides read TGTGCCAGCAGCTTACCAGGGGGGTGGGAATCCCACGAGCAGTACTTC. Encoded protein: CASSLPGGWESHEQYF.

As regards this clonotype: This clone may be a read error of a much larger clone one base away. The CDR3 DNA is TGCGCCAGCATCCAAGCGTTAGCGGGTCTCGATGAGCAGTTCTTC. Encoded protein: CASIQALAGLDEQFF. This rearrangement joins TRBV4-3 to TRBJ2-1, with 7 bases fitting TRBD2. The CDR3 runs 15 residues. Germline V gene lookup returns CDR1 LGHNA and CDR2 YSLEER.

This clonotype was recorded many times. This rearrangement joins TRBV29-1 to TRBJ2-5; D ambiguous. V was pared by 7 bases and J by 1 base, with 10 bases between. CDR3 length equals 12 residues. The germline V gene encodes CDR1 SQVTM and CDR2 ANQGSEA. CDR3 amino acids: CSGRWGQETQYF. The CDR3 coding sequence is TGCAGCGGGCGTTGGGGCCAAGAGACCCAGTACTTC.

This clonotype was detected many times. The chain uses TRBV7-2 and TRBJ1-5; D may be TRBD1 (5 bases). The CDR3 contains 13 residues. Trimming shortened V by 3 bases and J by 6 bases, and 9 bases separated the two germline ends. CDR1 and CDR2 (germline): SGHTA, FQGNSA. The CDR3 coding sequence is TGTGCCAGCAGCTTCAGGGTAGGTCAGCCCCAGCATTTT. Protein sequence: CASSFRVGQPQHF.

In its sample, this clonotype was seen many times. The V and J genes are TRBV5-1 and TRBJ2-1; TRBD1 aligns across 10 bases. V lost 4 bases to trimming and J lost 3 bases; unmatched junction nucleotides: 7. CDR3 size: 16 residues. The germline V gene has CDR1 SGHRS and CDR2 YFSETQ. CDR3 sequence (DNA): TGCGCCAGCAGCCGACTGGGACAGGGGCTCTACAATGAGCAGTTCTTC. Protein sequence: CASSRLGQGLYNEQFF.

The table lists this clonotype with many counts. This chain connects TRBV28 to TRBJ2-7, with TRBD2 identical over 9 bases. V gave up 4 bases and J gave up 4 bases; unmatched junction bases: 8. Germline V gene data show CDR1 as MDHEN and CDR2 as SYDVKM. The CDR3 runs to 15 residues. The chain's CDR3 is CASSYPISGRYEQYF. The CDR3 DNA sequence: TGTGCCAGCAGTTACCCCATTAGCGGGAGATACGAGCAGTACTTC.

This clonotype has ten or more counts. The chain is built from TRBV6-5 and TRBJ2-7; 7 bases fit TRBD1. CDR3 length equals 16 residues. The trim removed 0 bases at V and 3 bases at J, leaving 8 bases unmatched. Germline values: CDR1 MNHEY, CDR2 SVGAGI. The CDR3 nucleotides are TGTGCCAGCAGTTACTCGGGACAGCCTTTAATCTACGAGCAGTACTTC. Protein product: CASSYSGQPLIYEQYF.

This clonotype showed up many times. The rearrangement links TRBV5-1 to TRBJ2-2; 8 bases agree with TRBD1. Germline V gene lookup returns CDR1 SGHRS and CDR2 YFSETQ. The trim removed 5 bases at V and 2 bases at J, leaving 8 bases unmatched. CDR3 size: 16 residues. CDR3 sequence reads: CASSNNPGGNTGELFF. The CDR3, as DNA: TGCGCCAGCAGTAATAACCCAGGGGGCAACACCGGGGAGCTGTTTTTT.

About this clonotype itself: A much larger clone is a single base away; this may be a read error. The J gene is TRBJ1-4, the V gene TRBV27, with a possible D match to TRBD1 (6 bases). CDR3 length equals 15 residues. Germline loops: CDR1 MNHEY, CDR2 SMNVEV (reference sequence). The CDR3 DNA reads TGTGCCAGCAGTAAGGGGGGGCGAACTAATGGAAAACTGTTTTTT. As protein: CASSKGGRTNGKLFF.

This clonotype was recorded many times. The chain joins TRBV7-9 to TRBJ2-5, with 8 positions matching TRBD1. Germline trimming cut 4 bases from V and 2 bases from J; bases unmatched to any gene: 6. This CDR3 region has 15 residues. The germline V gene has CDR1 SEHNR and CDR2 FQNEAQ (reference sequence). The CDR3 coding sequence is TGTGCCAGCAGCTCCCCCCGGGACAGGCAAGAGACCCAGTACTTC. This encodes CASSSPRDRQETQYF.

The table lists this clonotype with a count of one. This may be a read error, as it is one base from a much larger clone. This chain joins TRBV10-3 and TRBJ2-7, with TRBD2 as a possible D gene (5 bases). Per germline, CDR1 ENHRY and CDR2 SYGVKD. The CDR3 extends over 18 amino acids. V lost 0 bases and J lost 2, with 20 bases in between. CDR3 protein: CAISESGGPEDLTYEQYF. The CDR3, as DNA: TGTGCCATCAGTGAGTCGGGCGGGCCGGAGGACTTAACCTACGAGCAGTACTTC.

This clonotype was seen at least ten times. This sequence joins TRBV20-1 and TRBJ2-7; 8 nucleotides match TRBD1. Looked up from germline, CDR1 is DFQATT and CDR2 is SNEGSKA (reference sequence). This CDR3 has 13 residues. J gave up 3 bases and V 5 bases, and 6 bases lay outside the gene matches. In DNA, the CDR3 is TGCAGTGCTGGGGACAGGTCCAGCTACGAGCAGTACTTC. This codes for CSAGDRSSYEQYF.

This clonotype was recorded at least ten times. V and J are TRBV9 and TRBJ1-1; maybe TRBD1 (5 bases). V was trimmed by 3 bases and J by 2 bases, leaving 14 bases between them. CDR1 is SGDLS, CDR2 YYNGEE, per germline. CDR3 length: 15 amino acids. The CDR3 nucleotides are TGTGCCAGCAGCGCGTGGGACGGTGTCAACACTGAAGCTTTCTTT. Its translation is CASSAWDGVNTEAFF.

This clonotype has a count of ten or more. The V call is TRBV7-2, the J call TRBJ1-2, with a possible D match to TRBD1 (6 bases). The germline V gene has CDR1 SGHTA and CDR2 FQGNSA. CDR3 size: 13 residues. The V end was cut by 1 base, the J end by 8 bases, with 11 bases between. The CDR3 sequence is CASSLDRVGGYTF. DNA for the CDR3: TGTGCCAGCAGCTTAGACAGGGTTGGAGGCTACACCTTC.

Many counts were recorded for this clonotype. This chain joins TRBV24-1 and TRBJ2-2, with D unresolved. From germline, CDR1 is KGHDR and CDR2 SFDVKD. V gave up 0 bases and J gave up 0 bases, with 7 bases separating them. The CDR3 extends over 16 amino acids. Here the CDR3 DNA reads TGTGCCACCAGTGATTTGGACGGCGCGAACACCGGGGAGCTGTTTTTT. Translation gives CATSDLDGANTGELFF.

In its sample, this clonotype was seen many times. V is TRBV27 and J is TRBJ2-1; 10 nucleotides line up with TRBD2. The trim removed 5 bases at V and 4 bases at J, leaving 5 bases unmatched. The CDR3 sequence is 15 residues long. The germline CDR1 and CDR2 sequences are MNHEY and SMNVEV (reference sequence). CDR3 sequence (DNA): TGTGCCAGCAGTCCAGCGGGGGGGTCATACAATGAGCAGTTCTTC. It is translated as CASSPAGGSYNEQFF.

This clonotype appeared many times. The V and J genes are TRBV3-1 and TRBJ2-1, with 8 bases fitting TRBD1. The CDR3 length is 11 residues. V shed 4 bases and J 13 bases; nucleotides not matched to a gene: 3. Germline values: CDR1 LGHDT, CDR2 YNNKEL (reference sequence). CDR3 sequence reads: CASSRQGAQFF. The CDR3 nucleotides are TGTGCCAGCAGCCGTCAGGGGGCCCAGTTCTTC.

On this clonotype: A much larger clone sits a single nucleotide away, making a read error possible. J is TRBJ2-1 and V is TRBV28, with D perhaps assigned TRBD1 or TRBD2 (5 bases each). The CDR3 runs 18 residues. Between the trimmed V and J ends, which lost 6 bases and 9 bases, there was a span of 30 bases. Germline CDR1 is MDHEN and CDR2 is SYDVKM. The CDR3 loop reads CASRLYPAPGPTDAEQFF. The CDR3 nucleotides read TGTGCCAGCAGACTTTATCCCGCCCCGGGACCAACGGACGCTGAGCAGTTCTTC.

This clonotype was seen at least ten times. The chain is built from TRBV5-5 and TRBJ2-7, with TRBD1 matching 12 bases. This CDR3 contains 15 residues. Trimming removed 3 bases from V and 3 bases from J; junction bases left unmatched: 4. Germline values: CDR1 SGHKS, CDR2 YYEKEE (reference sequence). CDR3 region: CASSSRDRGLYEQYF. CDR3 DNA: TGTGCCAGCAGCTCCCGGGACAGGGGGCTCTACGAGCAGTACTTC.

At least ten counts were recorded for this clonotype. The chain is built from TRBV6-5 and TRBJ2-5; D possibly matches TRBD1 or TRBD2 (5 bases each). The CDR3 is made up of 15 amino acids. V lost 2 bases, J lost 4 bases, and 14 bases lay in between. Germline assignment: CDR1 MNHEY and CDR2 SVGAGI. CDR3 sequence (DNA): TGTGCCAGCAGTTACGGCGGGCTCCAGGGAGAGACCCAGTACTTC. It codes for CASSYGGLQGETQYF.

The chain uses TRBV20-1 and TRBJ1-5; D gene ambiguous. Trimming stripped 5 bases from V and 5 bases from J, with 13 bases between. There are 13 residues in the CDR3. CDR1 and CDR2 (germline): DFQATT, SNEGSKA (reference sequence). The CDR3 reads CSAGRSRHQPQHF. CDR3 nucleotide sequence: TGCAGTGCTGGCAGGTCGAGGCATCAGCCCCAGCATTTT.

V usage is TRBV7-3 and J usage is TRBJ1-1, with TRBD1 matching over 8 bases. The CDR3 length is 14 residues. V was pared by 5 bases and J by 6 bases, with 8 bases of the junction left unmatched. CDR1 and CDR2 from the germline V gene are SGHTA and FQGTGA. The DNA of the CDR3 is TGTGCCAGCAGCCCGCAGGGGGCTGACGCTGAAGCTTTCTTT. Residues: CASSPQGADAEAFF.

This clonotype was detected once. The germline gene is not matched at one end of the junction; a read error may be the cause. The chain combines TRBV12-3 or TRBV12-4 with TRBJ2-6; perhaps TRBD2 as D (6 bases). The CDR3 extends over 17 amino acids. CDR3 bases: TGTGCCAGCAGTCAGACTCCCGGGACTTCTGGGGCCAACGGCCTGACTTTC. This translates into CASSQTPGTSGANGLTF.